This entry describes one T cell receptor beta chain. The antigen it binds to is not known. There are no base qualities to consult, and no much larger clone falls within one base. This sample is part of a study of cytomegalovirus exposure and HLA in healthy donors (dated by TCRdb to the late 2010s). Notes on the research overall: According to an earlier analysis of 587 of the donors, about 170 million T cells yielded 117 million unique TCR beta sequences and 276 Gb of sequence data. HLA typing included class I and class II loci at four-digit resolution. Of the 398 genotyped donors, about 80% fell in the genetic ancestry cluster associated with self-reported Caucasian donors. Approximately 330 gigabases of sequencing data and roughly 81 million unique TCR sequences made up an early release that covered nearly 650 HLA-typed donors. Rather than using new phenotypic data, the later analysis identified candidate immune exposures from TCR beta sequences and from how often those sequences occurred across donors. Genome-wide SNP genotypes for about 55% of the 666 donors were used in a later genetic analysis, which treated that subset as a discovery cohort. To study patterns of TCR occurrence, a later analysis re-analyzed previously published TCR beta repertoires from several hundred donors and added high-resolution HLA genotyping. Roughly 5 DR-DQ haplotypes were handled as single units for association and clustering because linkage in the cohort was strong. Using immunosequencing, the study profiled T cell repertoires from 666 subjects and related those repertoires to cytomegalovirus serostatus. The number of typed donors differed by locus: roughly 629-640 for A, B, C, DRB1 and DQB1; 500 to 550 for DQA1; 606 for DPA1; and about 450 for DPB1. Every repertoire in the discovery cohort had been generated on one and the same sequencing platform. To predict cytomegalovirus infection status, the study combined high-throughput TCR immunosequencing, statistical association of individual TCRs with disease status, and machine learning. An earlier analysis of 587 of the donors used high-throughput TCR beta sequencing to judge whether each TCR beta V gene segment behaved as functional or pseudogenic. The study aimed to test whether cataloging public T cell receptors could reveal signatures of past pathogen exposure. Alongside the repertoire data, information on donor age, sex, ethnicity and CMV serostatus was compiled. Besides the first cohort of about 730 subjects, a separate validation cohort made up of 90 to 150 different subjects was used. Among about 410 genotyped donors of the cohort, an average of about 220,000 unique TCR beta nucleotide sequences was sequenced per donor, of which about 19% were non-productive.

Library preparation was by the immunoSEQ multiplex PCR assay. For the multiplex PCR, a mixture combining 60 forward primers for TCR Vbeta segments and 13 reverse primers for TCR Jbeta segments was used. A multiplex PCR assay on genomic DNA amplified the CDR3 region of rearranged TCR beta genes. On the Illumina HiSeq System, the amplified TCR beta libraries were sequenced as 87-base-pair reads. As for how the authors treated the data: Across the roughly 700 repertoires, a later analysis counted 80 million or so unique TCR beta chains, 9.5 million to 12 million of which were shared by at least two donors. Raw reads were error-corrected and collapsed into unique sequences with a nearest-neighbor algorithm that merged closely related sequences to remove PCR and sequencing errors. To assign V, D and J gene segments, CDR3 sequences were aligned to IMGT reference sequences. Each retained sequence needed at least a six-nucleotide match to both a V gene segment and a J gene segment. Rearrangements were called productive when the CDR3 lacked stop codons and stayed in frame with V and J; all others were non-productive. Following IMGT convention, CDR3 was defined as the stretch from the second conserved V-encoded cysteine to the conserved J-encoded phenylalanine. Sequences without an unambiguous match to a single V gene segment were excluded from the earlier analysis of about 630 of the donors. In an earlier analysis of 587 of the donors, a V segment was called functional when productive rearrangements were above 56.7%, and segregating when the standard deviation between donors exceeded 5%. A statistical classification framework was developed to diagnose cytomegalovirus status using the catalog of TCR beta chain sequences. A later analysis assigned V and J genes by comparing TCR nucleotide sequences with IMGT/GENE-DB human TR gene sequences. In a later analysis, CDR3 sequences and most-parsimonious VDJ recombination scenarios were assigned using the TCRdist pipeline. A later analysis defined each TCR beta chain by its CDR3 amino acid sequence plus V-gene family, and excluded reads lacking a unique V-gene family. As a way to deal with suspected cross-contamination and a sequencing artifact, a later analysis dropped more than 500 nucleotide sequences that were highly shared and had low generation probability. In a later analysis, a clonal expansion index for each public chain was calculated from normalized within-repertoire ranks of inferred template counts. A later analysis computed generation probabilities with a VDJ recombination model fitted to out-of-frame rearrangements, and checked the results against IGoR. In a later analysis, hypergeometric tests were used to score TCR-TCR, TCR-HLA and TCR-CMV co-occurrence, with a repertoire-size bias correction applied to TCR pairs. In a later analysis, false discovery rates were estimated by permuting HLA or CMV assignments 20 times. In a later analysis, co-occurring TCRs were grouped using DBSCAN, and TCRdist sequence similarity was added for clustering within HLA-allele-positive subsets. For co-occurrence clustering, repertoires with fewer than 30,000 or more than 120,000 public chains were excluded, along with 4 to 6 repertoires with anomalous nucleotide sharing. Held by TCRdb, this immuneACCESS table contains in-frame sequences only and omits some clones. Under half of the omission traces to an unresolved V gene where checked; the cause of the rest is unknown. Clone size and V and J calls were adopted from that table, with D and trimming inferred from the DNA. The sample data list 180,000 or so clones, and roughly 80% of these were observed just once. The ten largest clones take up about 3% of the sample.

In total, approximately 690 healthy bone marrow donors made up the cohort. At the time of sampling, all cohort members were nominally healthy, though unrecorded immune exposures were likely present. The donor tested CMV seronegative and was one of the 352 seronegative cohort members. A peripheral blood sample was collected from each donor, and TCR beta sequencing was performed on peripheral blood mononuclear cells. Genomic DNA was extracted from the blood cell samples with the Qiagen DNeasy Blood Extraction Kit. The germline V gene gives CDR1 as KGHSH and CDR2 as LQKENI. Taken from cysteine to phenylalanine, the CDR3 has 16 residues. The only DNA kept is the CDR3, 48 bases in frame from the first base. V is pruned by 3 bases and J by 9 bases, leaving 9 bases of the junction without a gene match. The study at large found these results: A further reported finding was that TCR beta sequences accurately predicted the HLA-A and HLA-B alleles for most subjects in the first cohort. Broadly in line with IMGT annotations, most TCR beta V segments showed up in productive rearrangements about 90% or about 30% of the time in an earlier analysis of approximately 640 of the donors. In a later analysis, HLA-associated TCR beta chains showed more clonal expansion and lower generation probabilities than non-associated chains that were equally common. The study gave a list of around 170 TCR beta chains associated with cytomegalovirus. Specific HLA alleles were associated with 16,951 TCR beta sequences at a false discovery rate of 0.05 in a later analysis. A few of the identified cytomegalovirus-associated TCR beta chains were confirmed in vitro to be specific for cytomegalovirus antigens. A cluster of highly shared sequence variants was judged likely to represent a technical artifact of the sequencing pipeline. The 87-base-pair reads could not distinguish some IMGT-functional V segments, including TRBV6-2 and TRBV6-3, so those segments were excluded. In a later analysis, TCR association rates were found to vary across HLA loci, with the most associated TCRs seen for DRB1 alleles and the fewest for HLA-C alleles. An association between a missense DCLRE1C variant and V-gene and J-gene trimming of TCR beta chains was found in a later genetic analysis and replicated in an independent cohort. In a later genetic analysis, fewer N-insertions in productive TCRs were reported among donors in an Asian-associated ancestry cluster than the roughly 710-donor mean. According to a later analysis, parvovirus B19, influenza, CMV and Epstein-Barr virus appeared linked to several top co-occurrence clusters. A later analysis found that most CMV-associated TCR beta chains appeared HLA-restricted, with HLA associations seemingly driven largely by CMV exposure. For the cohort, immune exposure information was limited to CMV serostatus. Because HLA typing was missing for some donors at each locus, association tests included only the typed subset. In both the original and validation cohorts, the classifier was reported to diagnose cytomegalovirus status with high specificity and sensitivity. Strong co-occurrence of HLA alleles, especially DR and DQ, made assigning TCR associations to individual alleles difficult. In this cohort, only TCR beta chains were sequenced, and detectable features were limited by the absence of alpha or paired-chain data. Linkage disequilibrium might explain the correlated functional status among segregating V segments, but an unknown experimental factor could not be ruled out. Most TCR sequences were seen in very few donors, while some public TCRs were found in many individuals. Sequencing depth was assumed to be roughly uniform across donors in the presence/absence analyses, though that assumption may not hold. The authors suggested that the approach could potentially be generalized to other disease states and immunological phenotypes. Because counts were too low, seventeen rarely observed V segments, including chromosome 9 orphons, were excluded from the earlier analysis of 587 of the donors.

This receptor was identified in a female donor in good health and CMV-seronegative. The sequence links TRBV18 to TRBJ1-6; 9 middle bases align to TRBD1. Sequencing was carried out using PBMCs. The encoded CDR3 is CASSPGTGRGSSPLHF. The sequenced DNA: TGTGCCAGCTCACCCGGGACAGGGAGAGGTAGTTCACCCCTCCACTTT.